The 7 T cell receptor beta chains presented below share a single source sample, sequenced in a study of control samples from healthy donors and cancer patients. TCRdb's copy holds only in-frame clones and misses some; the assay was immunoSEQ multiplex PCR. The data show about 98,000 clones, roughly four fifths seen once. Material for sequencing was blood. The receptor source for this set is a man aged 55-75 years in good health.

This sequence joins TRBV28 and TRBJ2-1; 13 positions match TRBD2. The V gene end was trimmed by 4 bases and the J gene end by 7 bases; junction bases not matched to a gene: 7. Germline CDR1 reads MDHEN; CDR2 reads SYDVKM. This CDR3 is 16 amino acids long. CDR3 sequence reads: CASSSRTSGRINEQFF. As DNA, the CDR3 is TGTGCCAGCAGTTCAAGGACTAGCGGGAGAATAAATGAGCAGTTCTTC.

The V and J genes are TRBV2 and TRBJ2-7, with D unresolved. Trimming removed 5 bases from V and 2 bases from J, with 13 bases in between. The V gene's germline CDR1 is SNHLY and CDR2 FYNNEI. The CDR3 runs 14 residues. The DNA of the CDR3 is TGTGCCAGCAGTCCCTTTCAGGAGACCTACGAGCAGTACTTC. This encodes CASSPFQETYEQYF.

The CDR3 protein is CASSLGFSSVGSSYNEQFF. DNA of the CDR3: TGTGCCAGCAGCTTAGGATTTAGTAGCGTAGGTAGCTCCTACAATGAGCAGTTCTTC. The V and J genes are TRBV11-2 and TRBJ2-1, with D perhaps matching TRBD2 (5 bases). Per the germline V gene, CDR1 is SGHAT and CDR2 is FQNNGV. CDR3 length equals 19 residues. The ends were cut back, 1 base at V and 0 bases at J, with 19 bases in the middle.

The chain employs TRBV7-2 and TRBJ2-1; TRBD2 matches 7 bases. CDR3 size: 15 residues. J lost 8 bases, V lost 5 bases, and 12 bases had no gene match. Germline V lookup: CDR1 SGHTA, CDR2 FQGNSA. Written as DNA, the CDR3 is TGTGCCAGCAGCAGCGGGGACGGGTGGGTCGATGAGCAGTTCTTC. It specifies CASSSGDGWVDEQFF.

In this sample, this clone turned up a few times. CDR3 DNA: TGTGCCAGCTCACCGTCTCCCGGGGACTATGGCTACACCTTC. Its protein product is CASSPSPGDYGYTF. J is TRBJ1-2 and V is TRBV18; D remains ambiguous. V was cut by 3 bases and J by 3 bases, with 11 bases left in between. The CDR3 covers 14 residues. Germline CDR1 reads KGHSH; CDR2 reads LQKENI.

The CDR3 is CASSQEWASSETQYF. The CDR3 DNA follows: TGTGCCAGCAGCCAAGAATGGGCCTCCTCGGAGACCCAGTACTTC. The V and J genes are TRBV4-2 and TRBJ2-5; D is unresolved. This CDR3 is built from 15 residues. Trimming took 0 bases from V and 5 from J, leaving 13 bases between them. Per the germline V gene, CDR1 is LGHNA and CDR2 is YNFKEQ.

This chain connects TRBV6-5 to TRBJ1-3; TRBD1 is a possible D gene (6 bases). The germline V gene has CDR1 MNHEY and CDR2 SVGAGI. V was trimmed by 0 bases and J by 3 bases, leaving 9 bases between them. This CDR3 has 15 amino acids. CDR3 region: CASSYSGGYGNTIYF. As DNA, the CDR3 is TGTGCCAGCAGTTACTCAGGGGGGTATGGAAACACCATATATTTT.